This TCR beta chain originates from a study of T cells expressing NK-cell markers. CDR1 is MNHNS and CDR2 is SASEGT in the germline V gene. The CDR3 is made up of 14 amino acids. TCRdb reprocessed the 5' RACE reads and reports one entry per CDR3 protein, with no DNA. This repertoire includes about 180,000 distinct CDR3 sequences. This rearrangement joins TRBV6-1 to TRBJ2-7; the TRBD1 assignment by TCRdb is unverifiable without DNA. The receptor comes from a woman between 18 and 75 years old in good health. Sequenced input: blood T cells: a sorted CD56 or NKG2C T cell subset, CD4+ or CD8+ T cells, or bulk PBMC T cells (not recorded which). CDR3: CASRPTGGTYEQYF.